These T cell receptor beta chains were read from a single sample in a study of blood T cell repertoires in COVID-19. Repertoires were generated with immunoSEQ multiplex PCR, while TCRdb's copy carries only in-frame clones and drops some. The sample contains 270,000 or so clones, roughly 90% of which appear only once. The specimen was peripheral blood. Source of these receptors: a woman aged 30 to 39 with active or convalescent COVID-19. Each CDR3 is given with its conserved first and last residue. The D gene is left open where the match is weak. Only part of the rows carry a size: once, few, many, or a class if the clone is expanded.

length	D	size	J	V	CDR3	DNA
16	TRBD2	NA	TRBJ2-5	TRBV7-2	CASSLYRLAGQETQYF	TGTGCCAGCAGCTTATACCGGCTAGCGGGGCAAGAGACCCAGTACTTC
17	TRBD2	NA	TRBJ2-1	TRBV2	CASSLPGGSGGSNEQFF	TGTGCCAGCAGCCTCCCTGGGGGTAGCGGGGGAAGTAATGAGCAGTTCTTC
15	NA	few	TRBJ1-2	TRBV19	CASSIEGFTLYGYTF	TGTGCCAGTAGTATAGAGGGCTTCACCCTCTATGGCTACACCTTC
14	NA	NA	TRBJ1-4	TRBV6-5	CASSPGGRREKLFF	TGTGCCAGCAGCCCCGGGGGGAGACGGGAAAAACTGTTTTTT
15	NA	NA	TRBJ1-6	TRBV7-2	CASRTSAGPNSPLHF	TGTGCCAGCAGAACATCGGCAGGGCCTAATTCACCCCTCCACTTT
11	NA	NA	TRBJ2-7	TRBV6-1	CASSDLIEQYF	TGTGCCAGCAGTGATTTAATCGAGCAGTACTTC
14	TRBD1	NA	TRBJ1-4	TRBV5-1	CASRGGTVNEKLFF	TGCGCCAGCCGTGGAGGGACAGTTAATGAAAAACTGTTTTTT
15	TRBD1	NA	TRBJ1-3	TRBV3-1/TRBV3-2	CASSPGQGARNTIYF	TGTGCCAGCAGCCCGGGACAGGGGGCGAGGAACACCATATATTTT
13	TRBD2	NA	TRBJ2-5	TRBV28	CASSWAGEETQYF	TGTGCCAGCAGTTGGGCGGGGGAGGAGACCCAGTACTTC
16	TRBD1	NA	TRBJ1-5	TRBV25-1	CASSPQGQSRNQPQHF	TGTGCCAGCAGTCCTCAGGGACAGAGCCGCAATCAGCCCCAGCATTTT
19	TRBD1	once	TRBJ1-4	TRBV4-2	CASSHHLYRGEAPNEKLFF	TGTGCCAGCAGCCATCACCTCTACAGGGGAGAGGCACCTAATGAAAAACTGTTTTTT
13	NA	NA	TRBJ1-2	TRBV19	CASSIDLVRGYTF	TGTGCCAGTAGTATAGATCTTGTCCGTGGCTACACCTTC
16	TRBD2	NA	TRBJ2-7	TRBV19	CASAGGVGTSSYEQYF	TGTGCCAGTGCCGGGGGGGTTGGGACCTCCTCCTACGAGCAGTACTTC
13	NA	NA	TRBJ2-1	TRBV18	CASSPPSYNEQFF	TGTGCCAGCTCACCACCATCTTACAATGAGCAGTTCTTC
15	NA	NA	TRBJ2-2	TRBV30	CAWSIPQPSTGELFF	TGTGCCTGGAGTATTCCACAGCCGTCCACCGGGGAGCTGTTTTTT
17	TRBD2	NA	TRBJ2-5	TRBV5-1	CASSLTAGGGRQETQYF	TGCGCCAGCAGCTTGACAGCGGGGGGCGGGCGCCAAGAGACCCAGTACTTC
14	NA	NA	TRBJ2-7	TRBV19	CASSIGASSYEQYF	TGTGCCAGTAGTATAGGAGCGAGCTCCTACGAGCAGTACTTC
14	NA	NA	TRBJ1-2	TRBV4-2	CASSQGASDYGYTF	TGTGCCAGCAGCCAAGGGGCCTCAGACTATGGCTACACCTTC
14	NA	NA	TRBJ1-5	TRBV9	CASSVGGANQPQHF	TGTGCCAGCAGCGTTGGGGGGGCGAATCAGCCCCAGCATTTT
16	TRBD2	NA	TRBJ2-4	TRBV6-5	CASSYSRVAGGHIQYF	TGTGCCAGCAGTTACTCCAGGGTAGCGGGGGGGCACATTCAGTACTTC
15	NA	NA	TRBJ2-5	TRBV6-2/TRBV6-3	CASSYSGDPQETQYF	TGTGCCAGCAGTTATTCAGGGGACCCCCAAGAGACCCAGTACTTC
12	TRBD1	NA	TRBJ2-7	TRBV29-1	CSGSGQGYEQYF	TGCAGCGGGTCGGGACAGGGCTACGAGCAGTACTTC
14	NA	NA	TRBJ1-4	TRBV19	CASGQTSTNEKLFF	TGTGCCAGTGGACAGACCTCAACTAATGAAAAACTGTTTTTT
15	TRBD2	NA	TRBJ2-7	TRBV5-1	CASSFGGYSSYEQYF	TGCGCCAGCAGCTTCGGGGGGTACAGCTCCTACGAGCAGTACTTC
17	TRBD2	NA	TRBJ2-1	TRBV7-2	CASSLAPTSGGYNEQFF	TGTGCCAGCAGCTTAGCTCCGACTAGCGGGGGCTACAATGAGCAGTTCTTC
14	NA	NA	TRBJ1-1	TRBV7-9	CASSLASGNTEAFF	TGTGCCAGCAGCTTAGCTTCCGGGAACACTGAAGCTTTCTTT
17	NA	NA	TRBJ2-3	TRBV27	CASSLDHRTDRTDTQYF	TGTGCCAGCAGTTTGGACCATCGGACAGACCGCACAGATACGCAGTATTTT
17	NA	NA	TRBJ2-7	TRBV7-2	CASSFLLGGASSYEQYF	TGTGCCAGCAGCTTTCTTTTGGGCGGGGCTAGCTCCTACGAGCAGTACTTC
14	NA	NA	TRBJ1-1	TRBV9	CASSVQGSSTEAFF	TGTGCCAGCAGCGTACAGGGGTCGTCGACTGAAGCTTTCTTT
14	NA	NA	TRBJ1-1	TRBV7-3	CASSRQGMGTEAFF	TGTGCCAGCAGCCGCCAGGGGATGGGCACTGAAGCTTTCTTT
13	NA	NA	TRBJ1-4	TRBV27	CASRRATNEKLFF	TGTGCCAGCAGGCGGGCAACTAATGAAAAACTGTTTTTT
16	TRBD2	once	TRBJ2-2	TRBV27	CASSLAGGLPGGELFF	TGTGCCAGCAGTCTAGCGGGGGGCCTCCCTGGCGGGGAGCTGTTTTTT
15	TRBD1	once	TRBJ1-2	TRBV4-3	CASSRGTGPNYGYTF	TGCGCCAGCAGCCGAGGGACAGGGCCAAACTATGGCTACACCTTC
12	TRBD2	once	TRBJ2-7	TRBV3-1/TRBV3-2	CASRAAGDEQYF	TGTGCCAGCCGGGCCGCGGGGGACGAGCAGTACTTC
15	TRBD1	NA	TRBJ2-2	TRBV5-1	CASSYRQGNTGELFF	TGCGCCAGCAGCTATCGACAGGGGAACACCGGGGAGCTGTTTTTT
16	NA	NA	TRBJ1-5	TRBV5-3	CARSLVLCRVDQPQHF	TGTGCCAGAAGCTTGGTGCTCTGCAGGGTAGATCAGCCCCAGCATTTT
15	TRBD1	NA	TRBJ1-2	TRBV19	CASSETGQGTYGYTF	TGTGCCAGTAGTGAGACGGGACAGGGTACCTATGGCTACACCTTC
15	NA	NA	TRBJ1-4	TRBV7-2	CASSLERGRGEKLFF	TGTGCCAGCAGCTTAGAACGGGGCAGGGGCGAAAAACTGTTTTTT
13	NA	NA	TRBJ1-5	TRBV28	CASSRQMNQPQHF	TGTGCCAGCAGTCGACAGATGAATCAGCCCCAGCATTTT
14	TRBD1	NA	TRBJ2-7	TRBV6-2/TRBV6-3	CASSLLDRFYEQYF	TGTGCCAGCAGTTTATTGGACAGGTTCTACGAGCAGTACTTC
17	TRBD1	NA	TRBJ1-1	TRBV28	CASSPPRGLFSSTEAFF	TGTGCCAGCAGTCCCCCCAGGGGGCTCTTCAGTTCCACTGAAGCTTTCTTT
16	TRBD1	once	TRBJ1-5	TRBV27	CASAVRTGGLYQPQHF	TGTGCCAGCGCGGTACGGACAGGGGGCTTGTATCAGCCCCAGCATTTT
12	NA	NA	TRBJ2-1	TRBV7-2	CASSVTTTGMFF	TGTGCCAGCAGCGTCACCACAACGGGGATGTTCTTC
10	NA	NA	TRBJ2-5	TRBV6-5	CASAGTTQYF	TGTGCCAGTGCAGGGACTACCCAGTACTTC
17	TRBD2	NA	TRBJ2-3	TRBV7-6	CASSLAGQRGPTDTQYF	TGTGCCAGCAGCTTAGCTGGCCAGCGGGGGCCCACAGATACGCAGTATTTT
14	NA	NA	TRBJ1-5	TRBV7-6	CATSTGQENQPQHF	TGTGCCACCTCGACAGGACAAGAGAATCAGCCCCAGCATTTT
14	NA	NA	TRBJ2-1	TRBV4-1	CASSQDVARDEQFF	TGCGCCAGCAGCCAAGATGTAGCCCGGGATGAGCAGTTCTTC
15	TRBD2	NA	TRBJ2-3	TRBV3-1/TRBV3-2	CASSARAGGTDTQYF	TGTGCCAGCAGCGCCCGGGCGGGGGGCACAGATACGCAGTATTTT
15	NA	many	TRBJ2-3	TRBV9	CASSVGGQSTDTQYF	TGTGCCAGCAGCGTAGGGGGGCAGAGCACAGATACGCAGTATTTT
16	NA	NA	TRBJ1-2	TRBV4-3	CASSQDERDLTYGYTF	TGCGCCAGCAGCCAAGATGAGAGGGATTTAACCTATGGCTACACCTTC
17	TRBD1	few	TRBJ1-4	TRBV7-8	CASSPTGGTATNEKLFF	TGTGCCAGCAGCCCGACAGGGGGTACGGCAACTAATGAAAAACTGTTTTTT
14	TRBD1	NA	TRBJ2-7	TRBV30	CAWSRGPRGYEQYF	TGTGCCTGGAGCAGGGGGCCTAGGGGCTACGAGCAGTACTTC